This T cell receptor (beta chain) was identified in a study of human T cells and chemical hapten exposure. Findings of the study overall: Patch test score rose with PT1 expanded TCRs, significant at 8, 16, 32, not 4.

Sample time point: pre-sensitization, week 0. Treatment meaning: therapeutic diphenylcyclopropenone sensitization with weekly scalp DPC. TCRdb itself ran the RACE reads through MiXCR, one entry per CDR3 protein. The table has approximately 52,000 distinct CDR3 sequences, 9.4% seen once; the top ten hold 11% to 15%. At least ten counts were recorded for this clonotype. Its antigen remains unidentified. V was cut by 6 bases and J by 9 bases, with 16 bases left in between. The CDR3 spans 13 residues. CDR1 and CDR2 from the germline V gene are SGHAT and FQNNGV. The source of this sequence is a woman aged 40 to 49 with alopecia areata. Some clones in this sample may be carry-over from other donors' samples. This chain links TRBV11-2 with TRBJ2-3, with D maybe TRBD2 (6 bases). The sequenced sample was whole blood, obtained in connection with sensitization to the hapten diphenylcyclopropenone (DPC). CDR3 protein: CASRAGPGATQYF. The CDR3 coding sequence is TGTGCCAGCAGGGCGGGGCCTGGGGCGACGCAGTATTTT.